The following is a TCR beta chain sequence with its context. What this receptor recognizes is not known. Per-base qualities were not stored, and no clone one base away is much larger. This sample stems from a study of human T cells and chemical hapten exposure (dated by TCRdb to 2020 to 2022). In the study overall: Libraries were combined into a pool for sequencing, and differences in TCR yield between samples came mainly from small differences in library volumes within the pool. In alopecia patients, the study followed how the peripheral blood TCR repertoire changed in vivo over primary and secondary sensitization to diphenylcyclopropenone (DPC), a hapten. Both TCR alpha and TCR beta chains were sequenced from each blood RNA sample.

Library generation was performed with RACE. Instrument on record: NextSeq 500. Library preparation attached unique molecular identifiers to individual cDNA molecules for quantitative, reproducible TCR counting. The paper's data handling went like this. Samples had a median of roughly 99,000 TCRs, with a range from about 23,224 to 750,000. V, J and CDR3 annotation of the TCR reads was performed with the Decombinator software suite. Every sample was subsampled to the same number of TCRs (28,000) for the PS versus PT1 abundance plots. TCRs were defined as expanded if absent before sensitization and observed at least eight times at the 2-week time point. The raw public data were reprocessed by TCRdb itself: fastp quality trimming at Q25, MiXCR clonotype calling, in-frame beta chains only. All rows with the same CDR3 protein become a single entry with the most common DNA and genes. TCRdb, rather than the study authors, made the V and J calls. Here the sample has some 81,000 distinct CDR3 sequences; 8.6% occur a single time. 1.5% to 2% of the sample lies in the top ten.

Sample time point, as interpreted from the label and publication: healthy volunteer bleed at 6 weeks. Unfractionated whole blood was collected in Tempus Blood RNA tubes, and total RNA was extracted from that blood. As TCR sequencing controls, roughly five healthy volunteers were used, with blood taken at day 0, 2 weeks and 6 weeks. Points the paper makes about the study in general: DPC sensitization did not change how many TCRs were above 1 in 1000 frequency, and no evidence was found of alterations in global repertoire structure. After repeated subsampling, the strength of the expansion versus patch-test correlation and the threshold at which it became significant changed.

The CDR3 measures 17 amino acids from cysteine to phenylalanine. CDR3 DNA is the only sequence kept; it has 51 bases, read in frame from the first base. CDR1 SGHNT and CDR2 YYREEE are derived from the germline V gene (reference sequence). V is trimmed back by 3 bases and J by 0 bases, and the junction contains 8 bases that no gene match accounts for. The specimen sequenced was whole blood. The receptor comes from a female donor in good health. Some clones in this sample may be carry-over from other donors' samples. This receptor chain uses TRBV5-4 and TRBJ1-5, and 8 junctional nucleotides match TRBD1. CDR3 protein: CASSYPDRAYSNQPQHF. The DNA reads as follows: TGTGCCAGCAGCTACCCGGACAGGGCGTATAGCAATCAGCCCCAGCATTTT. Where the CDR3 stops, the reference TRBV5-4 and TRBJ1-5 genes take over; the full variable domain is ETGVTQSPTHLIKTRGQQVTLRCSSQSGHNTVSWYQQALGQGPQFIFQYYREEENGRGNFPPRFSGLQFPNYSSELNVNALELDDSALYLCASSYPDRAYSNQPQHFGDGTRLSIL.